Below are 17 T cell receptor beta chains sequenced from a single sample in a study of T cells in Graves' hyperthyroidism and ophthalmopathy. Researchers amplified the TCR beta CDR3 regions from RNA transcripts. First-round RT-PCR with HTBI primers amplified the TCR CDR3 region. TCRdb redid the calling of the multiplex PCR reads with MiXCR, one entry per CDR3 protein. The sample records hundreds of thousands of distinct CDR3 sequences, nearly 20% being singletons. The sequencing sample was made of blood. The receptors stem from a man aged 40-55 years with Graves' ophthalmopathy.

This clonotype has a count of ten or more. CDR3 nucleotides: TGTGCTCTTTGGGGTTCGGGGTCTTATCAGCCCCAGCATTTT. Its translation is CALWGSGSYQPQHF. The chain employs TRBV11-3 and TRBJ1-5; D is unclear. This CDR3 is built from 14 residues. Germline lookup yields CDR1 SGHNT and CDR2 YENEEA.

This clonotype showed up many times. The chain joins TRBV11-1 to TRBJ2-7; the match to TRBD2 covers 7 bases. V lost 2 bases to trimming and J lost 6 bases; unmatched junction nucleotides: 10. This CDR3 is built from 15 residues. CDR1 SGHAT and CDR2 FQDESV come from the germline V gene (reference sequence). CDR3 protein: CASSLFRGGPAEQYF. Written as DNA, the CDR3 is TGTGCCAGCAGCTTATTTCGGGGAGGGCCGGCCGAGCAGTACTTC.

This rearrangement joins TRBV9 to TRBJ1-2, with TRBD1 matching 11 bases. The CDR3 loop spans 14 amino acids. Germline V gene data show CDR1 as SGDLS and CDR2 as YYNGEE. The V gene end was trimmed by 0 bases and the J gene end by 8 bases; junction bases not matched to a gene: 3. CDR3 protein: CASSVEDRGHGYTF. The CDR3 DNA reads TGTGCCAGCAGCGTAGAGGACAGGGGGCACGGCTACACCTTC. The full variable domain, with the rest looked up from reference TRBV9 and TRBJ1-2, is DSGVTQTPKHLITATGQRVTLRCSPRSGDLSVYWYQQSLDQGLQFLIQYYNGEERAKGNILERFSAQQFPDLHSELNLSSLELGDSALYFCASSVEDRGHGYTFGSGTRLTVV.

This clonotype was recorded many times. The chain combines TRBV18 with TRBJ2-7; D remains unclear. Germline V gives CDR1 KGHSH, CDR2 LQKENI. The CDR3 covers 13 residues. Trimming left V 2 bases short and J 6 bases short, with 11 bases between. CDR3 DNA sequence: TGTGCCAGCTCACCAAAAGTGCCAGGCGAGCAGTACTTC. Amino acids: CASSPKVPGEQYF.

This clonotype was seen a few times. The chain couples TRBV9 to TRBJ2-3, with D unclear. CDR1 and CDR2 from the germline V gene are SGDLS and YYNGEE. V lost 0 bases, J lost 1 base, and 6 bases lay in between. The CDR3 is 14 amino acids. The CDR3 protein is CASSVEGRTDTQYF. The CDR3 DNA follows: TGTGCCAGCAGCGTAGAGGGCCGCACAGATACGCAGTATTTT.

This clonotype was observed a few times. The gene calls are TRBV24-1 and TRBJ1-5; D unclear. Germline V CDR1 and CDR2: KGHDR, SFDVKD. CDR3 length equals 14 residues. The germline V and J ends were trimmed by 3 bases and 2 bases, with 7 bases remaining between them. The CDR3 reads CATSDGRGNQPQHF. The CDR3 DNA reads as TGTGCCACCAGTGATGGTAGGGGCAATCAGCCCCAGCATTTT.

This clonotype was seen more than once but under ten times. The V call is TRBV5-4, the J call TRBJ2-5; tentative D call: TRBD2 (5 bases). This CDR3 has 14 amino acids. Trimming took 0 bases from V and 6 from J, leaving 12 bases between them. Per germline, CDR1 SGHNT and CDR2 YYREEE (reference sequence). CDR3: CASSLVGSEKTQYF. The CDR3 DNA sequence: TGTGCCAGCAGCTTGGTGGGTAGCGAAAAGACCCAGTACTTC.

This clonotype was seen more than once but under ten times. The chain recombines TRBV12-3 or TRBV12-4 with TRBJ1-1, with unresolved D. The CDR3 covers 14 residues. Trimming left V 9 bases short and J 3 bases short, with 17 bases between. The chain's CDR3 is CASCVMVGDTEAFF. The CDR3 nucleotides are TGTGCCAGTTGTGTTATGGTCGGCGACACTGAAGCTTTCTTT.

This clonotype was counted between two and nine times. This sequence joins TRBV10-3 and TRBJ1-4; the D is unclear. CDR3 size: 12 residues. Germline values: CDR1 ENHRY, CDR2 SYGVKD. Trimming took off 2 bases at V and 6 bases at J, with 4 bases between the two ends. The CDR3 nucleotides are TGTGCCATCAGTGAGGCAGATGAAAAACTGTTTTTT. The encoded protein is CAISEADEKLFF.

There are many counts of this clonotype. The chain is built from TRBV6-1 and TRBJ1-5, with unresolved D. The CDR3 has 13 residues. Germline V gene lookup returns CDR1 MNHNS and CDR2 SASEGT. V was shortened by 5 bases and J by 3 bases, with 8 bases between the two germline ends. The CDR3 bases are TGTGCCAGCAGTAGCGAGTACAATCAGCCCCAGCATTTT. Translating gives CASSSEYNQPQHF.

Notes on this clonotype: Being one base from a much bigger clone, this may be a read error. The chain is built from TRBV12-3 or TRBV12-4 and TRBJ1-1; tentative D call: TRBD1 (5 bases). V lost 5 bases to trimming and J lost 3 bases, with 16 bases between them. This CDR3 has 15 amino acids. The CDR3 DNA sequence: TGTGCCAGCAGTCCCCGAGGGACCATCGACACTGAAGCTTTCTTT. Its protein is CASSPRGTIDTEAFF.

This clonotype was counted only a few times. This chain links TRBV12-3 or TRBV12-4 with TRBJ2-1; no reliable D call. V lost 8 bases and J 9 bases, leaving 8 bases between the germline ends. This CDR3 has 10 amino acids. As DNA, the CDR3 is TGTGCCAGCGGATATGGTGAGCAGTTCTTC. This sequence encodes CASGYGEQFF.

CDR3 sequence: CASSQEGVSYEQYF. The DNA of the CDR3 is TGTGCCAGCAGCCAAGAAGGGGTATCCTACGAGCAGTACTTC. V usage is TRBV14 and J usage is TRBJ2-7; D is perhaps TRBD1 (5 bases). CDR1 SGHDN and CDR2 FVKESK come from the germline V gene. The CDR3 has 14 residues. V lost 0 bases to trimming and J lost 1 base, with 7 bases between them.

There are many counts of this clonotype. The rearrangement links TRBV5-1 to TRBJ2-7; 10 nucleotides align to TRBD2. Per germline, CDR1 SGHRS and CDR2 YFSETQ. Germline trimming cut 4 bases from V and 7 bases from J; bases unmatched to any gene: 11. The CDR3 covers 15 residues. The CDR3 loop reads CASSVPKREGDEQYF. For the CDR3, the DNA is TGCGCCAGCAGCGTCCCCAAGCGGGAGGGAGATGAGCAGTACTTC.

This chain connects TRBV9 to TRBJ2-7; D is unclear. Germline assignment: CDR1 SGDLS and CDR2 YYNGEE. The CDR3 length is 14 residues. Trimming removed 0 bases from V and 2 bases from J, with 9 bases in between. CDR3 DNA sequence: TGTGCCAGCAGCGTAGATGCTACCCCCTACGAGCAGTACTTC. It yields the protein CASSVDATPYEQYF.

This clonotype has just one count. The chain joins TRBV27 to TRBJ1-3, with D hard to call. CDR1 and CDR2 (germline): MNHEY, SMNVEV (reference sequence). V gave up 0 bases and J gave up 0 bases, with 9 bases separating them. CDR3 size: 16 residues. The chain's CDR3 is CASSLSPGFSGNTIYF. The CDR3 coding sequence is TGTGCCAGCAGTTTATCTCCAGGCTTCTCTGGAAACACCATATATTTT.

V and J are TRBV6-1 and TRBJ2-7; D gene unclear. The germline V and J ends were trimmed by 6 bases and 4 bases, with 7 bases remaining between them. Germline CDR1 and CDR2: MNHNS and SASEGT. This CDR3 is 11 amino acids long. CDR3 in amino acids: CASRAQYEQYF. The CDR3 region has the DNA TGTGCCAGCAGGGCCCAGTACGAGCAGTACTTC.